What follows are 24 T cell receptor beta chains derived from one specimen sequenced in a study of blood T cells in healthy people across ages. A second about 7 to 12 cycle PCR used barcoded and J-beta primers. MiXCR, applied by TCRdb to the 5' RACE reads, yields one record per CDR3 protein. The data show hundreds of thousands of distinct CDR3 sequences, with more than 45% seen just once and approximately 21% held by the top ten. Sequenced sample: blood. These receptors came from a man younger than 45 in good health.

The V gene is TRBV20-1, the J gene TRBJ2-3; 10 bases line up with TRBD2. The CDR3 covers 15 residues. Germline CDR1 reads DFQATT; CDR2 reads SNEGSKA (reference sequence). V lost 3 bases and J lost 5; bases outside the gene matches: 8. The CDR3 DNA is TGCAGTGCTAGTCCCGCTAGCGGGAGTCAAGATACGCAGTATTTT. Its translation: CSASPASGSQDTQYF.

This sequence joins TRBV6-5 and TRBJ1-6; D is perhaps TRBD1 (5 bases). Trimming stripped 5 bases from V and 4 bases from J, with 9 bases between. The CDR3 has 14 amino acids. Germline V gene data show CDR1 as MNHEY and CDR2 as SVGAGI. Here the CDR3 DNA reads TGTGCCAGCAGTATACAGGAATATAATTCACCCCTCCACTTT. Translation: CASSIQEYNSPLHF.

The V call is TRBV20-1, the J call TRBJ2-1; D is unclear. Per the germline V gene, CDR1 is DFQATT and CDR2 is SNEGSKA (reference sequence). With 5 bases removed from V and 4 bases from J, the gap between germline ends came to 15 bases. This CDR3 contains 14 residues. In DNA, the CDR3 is TGCAGTGCTCCCCCCGGGCTAAGTTACAATGAGCAGTTCTTC. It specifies CSAPPGLSYNEQFF.

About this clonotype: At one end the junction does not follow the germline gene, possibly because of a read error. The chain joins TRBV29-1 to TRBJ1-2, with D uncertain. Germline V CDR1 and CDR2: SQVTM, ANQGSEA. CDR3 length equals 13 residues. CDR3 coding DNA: TGCAGCGTTTCCCGACGGGAAACCTATGACTACACCTTC. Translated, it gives CSVSRRETYDYTF.

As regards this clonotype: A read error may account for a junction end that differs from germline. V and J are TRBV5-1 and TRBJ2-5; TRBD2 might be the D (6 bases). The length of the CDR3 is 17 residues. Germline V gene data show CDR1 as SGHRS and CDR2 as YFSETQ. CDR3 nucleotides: TGCGTCAGCAGCCCCCAACTCGCCGGGGGTTTGGGGGAGACCCAGTACTTC. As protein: CVSSPQLAGGLGETQYF. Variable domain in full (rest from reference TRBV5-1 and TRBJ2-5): KAGVTQTPRYLIKTRGQQVTLSCSPISGHRSVSWYQQTPGQGLQFLFEYFSETQRNKGNFPGRFSGRQFSNSRSEMNVSTLELGDSALYLCVSSPQLAGGLGETQYFGPGTRLLVL.

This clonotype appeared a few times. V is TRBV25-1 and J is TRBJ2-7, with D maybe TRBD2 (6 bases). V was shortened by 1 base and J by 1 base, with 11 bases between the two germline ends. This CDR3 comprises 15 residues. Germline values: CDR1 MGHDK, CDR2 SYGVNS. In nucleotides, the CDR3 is TGTGCCAGCAGTGAATTAGCGGAAGGTTCCTACGAGCAGTACTTC. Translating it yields CASSELAEGSYEQYF.

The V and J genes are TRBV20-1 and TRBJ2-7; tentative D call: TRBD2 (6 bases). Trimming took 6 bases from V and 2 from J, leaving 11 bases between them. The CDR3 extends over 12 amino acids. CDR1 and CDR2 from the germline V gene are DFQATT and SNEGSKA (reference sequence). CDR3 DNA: TGCAGTGCCTCGGGGGTCGCCTACGAGCAGTACTTC. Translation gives CSASGVAYEQYF.

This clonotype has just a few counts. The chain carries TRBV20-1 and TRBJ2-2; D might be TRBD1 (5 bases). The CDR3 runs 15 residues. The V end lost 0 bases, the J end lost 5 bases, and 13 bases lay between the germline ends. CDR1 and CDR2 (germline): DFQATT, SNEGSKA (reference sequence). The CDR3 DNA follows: TGCAGTGCTAGAGATCATTCAGGGATGACCGGGGAGCTGTTTTTT. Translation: CSARDHSGMTGELFF.

For the CDR3, the DNA is TGTGCCAGCAGCAGTCTGTTATTTGCTGGGAACACAGATACGCAGTATTTT. Its translation is CASSSLLFAGNTDTQYF. The chain uses TRBV7-6 and TRBJ2-3, with unresolved D. This CDR3 region has 17 residues. Germline CDR1 is SGHVS and CDR2 is FNYEAQ. The V gene lost 5 bases and the J gene lost 2 bases, with 20 bases spanning the gap. Full variable domain (missing parts from reference TRBV7-6 and TRBJ2-3): GAGVSQSPRYKVTKRGQDVALRCDPISGHVSLYWYRQALGQGPEFLTYFNYEAQQDKSGLPNDRFSAERPEGSISTLTIQRTEQRDSAMYRCASSSLLFAGNTDTQYFGPGTRLTVL.

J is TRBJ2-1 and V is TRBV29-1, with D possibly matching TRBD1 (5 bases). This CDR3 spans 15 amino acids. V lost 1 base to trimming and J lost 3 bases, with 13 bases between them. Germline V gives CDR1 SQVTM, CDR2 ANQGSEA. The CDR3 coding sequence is TGCAGCGTTGAAGCAGGGCTAGGAAACTACAATGAGCAGTTCTTC. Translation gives CSVEAGLGNYNEQFF.

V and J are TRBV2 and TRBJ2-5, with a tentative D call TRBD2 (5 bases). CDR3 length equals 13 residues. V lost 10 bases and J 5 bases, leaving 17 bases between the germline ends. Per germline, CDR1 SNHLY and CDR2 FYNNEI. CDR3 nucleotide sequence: TGTGCCACGACTACGGAGGTGGAGGAGACCCAGTACTTC. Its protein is CATTTEVEETQYF.

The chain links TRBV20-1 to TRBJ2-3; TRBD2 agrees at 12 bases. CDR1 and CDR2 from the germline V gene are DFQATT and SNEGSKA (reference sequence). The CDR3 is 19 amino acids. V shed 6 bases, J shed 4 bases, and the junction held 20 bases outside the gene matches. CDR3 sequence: CSAPKRLTSGRLIADTQYF. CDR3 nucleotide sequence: TGCAGTGCCCCTAAACGATTGACTAGCGGGAGACTTATAGCAGATACGCAGTATTTT.

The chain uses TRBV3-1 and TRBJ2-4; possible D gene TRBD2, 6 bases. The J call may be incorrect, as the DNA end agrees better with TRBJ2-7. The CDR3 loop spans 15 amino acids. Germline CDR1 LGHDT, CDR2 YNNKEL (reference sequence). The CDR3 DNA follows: TGTGCCAGCAGCCAAGATGCAGGGAGGAGGTACGAGCAGTACTTC. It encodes CASSQDAGRRYEQYF.

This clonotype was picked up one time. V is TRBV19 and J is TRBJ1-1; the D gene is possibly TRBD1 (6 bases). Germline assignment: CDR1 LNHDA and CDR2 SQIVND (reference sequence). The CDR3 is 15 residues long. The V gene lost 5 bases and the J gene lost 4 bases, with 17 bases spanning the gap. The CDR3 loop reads CASSALQGWGTEAFF. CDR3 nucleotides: TGTGCCAGTAGTGCCCTACAGGGTTGGGGCACTGAAGCTTTCTTT.

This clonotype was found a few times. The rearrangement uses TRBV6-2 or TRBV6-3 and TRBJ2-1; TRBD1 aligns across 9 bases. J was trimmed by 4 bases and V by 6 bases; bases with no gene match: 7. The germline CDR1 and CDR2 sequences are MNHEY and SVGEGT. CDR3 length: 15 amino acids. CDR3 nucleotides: TGTGCCAGCAGGAAAGGGACAGGGAAATACAATGAGCAGTTCTTC. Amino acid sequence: CASRKGTGKYNEQFF.

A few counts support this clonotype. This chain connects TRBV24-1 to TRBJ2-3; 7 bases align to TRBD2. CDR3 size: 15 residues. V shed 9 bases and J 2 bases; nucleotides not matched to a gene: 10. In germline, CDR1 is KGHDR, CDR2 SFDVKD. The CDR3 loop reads CATPDSSGFTDTQYF. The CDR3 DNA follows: TGTGCCACCCCGGATAGTAGCGGGTTCACAGATACGCAGTATTTT.

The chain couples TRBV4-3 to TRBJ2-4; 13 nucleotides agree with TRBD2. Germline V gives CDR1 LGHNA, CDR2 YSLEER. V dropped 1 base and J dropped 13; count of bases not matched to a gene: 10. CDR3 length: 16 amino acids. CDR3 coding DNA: TGCGCCAGCAGCCAAGGGACTAGCGGGAGCTCCATGGAGCAGTACTTC. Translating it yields CASSQGTSGSSMEQYF.

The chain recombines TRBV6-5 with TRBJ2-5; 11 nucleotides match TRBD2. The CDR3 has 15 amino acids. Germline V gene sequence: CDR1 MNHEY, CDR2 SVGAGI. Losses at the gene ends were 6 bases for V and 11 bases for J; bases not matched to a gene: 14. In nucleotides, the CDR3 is TGTGCCAGCAGATTAGCGGGAGGGACCTACAATGAGCAGTACTTC. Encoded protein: CASRLAGGTYNEQYF.

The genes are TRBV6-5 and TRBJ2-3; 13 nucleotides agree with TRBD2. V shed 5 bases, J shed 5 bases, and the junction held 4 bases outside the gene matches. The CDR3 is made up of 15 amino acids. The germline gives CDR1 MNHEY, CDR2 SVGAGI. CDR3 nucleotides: TGTGCCAGCAGTAAGACTAGCGGGAGGCGAGATACGCAGTATTTT. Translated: CASSKTSGRRDTQYF.

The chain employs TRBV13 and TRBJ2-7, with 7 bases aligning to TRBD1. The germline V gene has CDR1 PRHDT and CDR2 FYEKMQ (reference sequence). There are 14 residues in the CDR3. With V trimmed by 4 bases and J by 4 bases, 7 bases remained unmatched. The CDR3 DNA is TGTGCCAGCAGCTCCAGGGGGAAAGAATACGAGCAGTACTTC. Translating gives CASSSRGKEYEQYF.

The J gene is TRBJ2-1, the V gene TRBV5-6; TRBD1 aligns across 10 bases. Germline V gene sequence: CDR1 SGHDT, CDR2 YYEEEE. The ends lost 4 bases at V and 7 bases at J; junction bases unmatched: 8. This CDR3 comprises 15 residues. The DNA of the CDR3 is TGTGCCAGCAGCACCGGGACAGGGGATTTTAATGAGCAGTTCTTC. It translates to CASSTGTGDFNEQFF.

CDR3: CASSGSTSYGYTF. The CDR3 DNA sequence: TGTGCCAGCAGTGGATCGACATCCTATGGCTACACCTTC. The rearrangement uses TRBV12-3 or TRBV12-4 and TRBJ1-2; D call uncertain. The CDR3 has 13 amino acids. The ends were cut back, 5 bases at V and 4 bases at J, with 11 bases in the middle.

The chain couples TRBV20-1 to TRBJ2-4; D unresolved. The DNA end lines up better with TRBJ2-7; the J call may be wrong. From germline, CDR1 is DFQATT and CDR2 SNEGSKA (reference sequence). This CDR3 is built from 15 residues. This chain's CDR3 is CSAPPESSSLYEQYF. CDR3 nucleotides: TGCAGTGCTCCACCGGAATCTTCTAGTTTGTACGAGCAGTACTTC.

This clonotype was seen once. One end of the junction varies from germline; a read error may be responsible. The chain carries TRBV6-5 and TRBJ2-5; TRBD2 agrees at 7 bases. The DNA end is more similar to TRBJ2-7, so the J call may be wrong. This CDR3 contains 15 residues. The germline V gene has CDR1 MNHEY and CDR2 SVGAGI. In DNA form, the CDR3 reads TGTACCAGCAGTTACCTAAGGACGGGAGGATACGAGCAGTACTTC. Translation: CTSSYLRTGGYEQYF.